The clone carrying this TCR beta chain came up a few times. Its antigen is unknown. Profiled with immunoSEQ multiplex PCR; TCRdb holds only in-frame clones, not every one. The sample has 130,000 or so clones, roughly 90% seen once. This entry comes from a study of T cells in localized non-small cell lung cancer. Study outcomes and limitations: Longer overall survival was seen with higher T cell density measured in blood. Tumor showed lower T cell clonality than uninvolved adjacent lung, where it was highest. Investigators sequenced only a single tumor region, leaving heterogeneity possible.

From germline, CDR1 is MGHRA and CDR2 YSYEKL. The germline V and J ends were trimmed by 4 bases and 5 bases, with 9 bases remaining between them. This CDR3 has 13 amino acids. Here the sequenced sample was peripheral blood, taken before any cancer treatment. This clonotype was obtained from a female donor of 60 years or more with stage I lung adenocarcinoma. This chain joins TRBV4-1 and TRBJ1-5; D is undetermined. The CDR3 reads CASSPRGDQPQHF. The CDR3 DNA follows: TGCGCCAGCAGCCCGCGGGGAGATCAGCCCCAGCATTTT.